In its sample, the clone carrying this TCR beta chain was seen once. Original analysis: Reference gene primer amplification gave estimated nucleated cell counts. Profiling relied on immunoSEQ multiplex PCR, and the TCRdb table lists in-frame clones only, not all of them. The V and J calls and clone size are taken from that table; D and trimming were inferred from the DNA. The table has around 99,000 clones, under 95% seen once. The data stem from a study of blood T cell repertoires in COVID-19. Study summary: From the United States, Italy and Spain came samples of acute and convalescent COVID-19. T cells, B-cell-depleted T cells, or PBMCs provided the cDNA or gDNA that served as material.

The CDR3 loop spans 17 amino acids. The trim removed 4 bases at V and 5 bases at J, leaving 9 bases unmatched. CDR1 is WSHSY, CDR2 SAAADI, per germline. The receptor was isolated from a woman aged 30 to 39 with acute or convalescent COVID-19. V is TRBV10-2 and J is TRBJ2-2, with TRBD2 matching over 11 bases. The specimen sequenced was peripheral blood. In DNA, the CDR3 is TGCGCCAGCAGTGGACTAGCGGGGCGATCGGTTACCGGGGAGCTGTTTTTT. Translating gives CASSGLAGRSVTGELFF.